A single sample gave rise to the 28 T cell receptor beta chains below, sequenced in a study of T cell changes during pregnancy in multiple sclerosis. The assay was immunoSEQ multiplex PCR, and TCRdb's table has in-frame clones only and misses some. The profile shows approximately 70,000 clones, around 90% of them singletons. Sequences were derived from peripheral blood, sampled in the second trimester of pregnancy. The receptors were gathered from a female donor with multiple sclerosis, enrolled in a pregnancy study.

Remarks on this clone: A clone one base away is much larger, so this may be a read error. Other DNA sequences in the same sample also yield this CDR3. V is TRBV27 and J is TRBJ2-7; TRBD1 is a possible D gene (5 bases). Trimming pared 2 bases from V and 1 base from J, leaving 6 bases between. Germline values: CDR1 MNHEY, CDR2 SMNVEV (reference sequence). The CDR3 totals 13 residues. The CDR3 is CASSLQGSYEQYF. The CDR3 DNA sequence: TGTGCCAGCAGTTTACAGGGTTCCTACGAGCAGTACTTC.

The chain is built from TRBV18 and TRBJ2-2; a weak D match, TRBD2 (5 bases). Germline CDR1 is KGHSH and CDR2 is LQKENI. The V and J ends lost 3 bases and 3 bases respectively, with 11 bases between them. This CDR3 contains 15 residues. CDR3 loop: CASSPPTTYTGELFF. DNA for the CDR3: TGTGCCAGCTCACCGCCGACTACGTACACCGGGGAGCTGTTTTTT.

This chain links TRBV7-6 with TRBJ2-3; D possibly corresponds to TRBD2 (5 bases). The CDR3 spans 16 residues. Germline CDR1 reads SGHVS; CDR2 reads FNYEAQ. With 1 base removed from V and 2 bases from J, the gap between germline ends came to 13 bases. The CDR3 DNA sequence: TGTGCCAGCAGCTTAGGGGCGGGTTCCATCACAGATACGCAGTATTTT. Translated: CASSLGAGSITDTQYF.

The V and J genes are TRBV9 and TRBJ1-2, with a possible D match to TRBD1 (6 bases). The CDR3 extends over 13 amino acids. CDR1 is SGDLS, CDR2 YYNGEE, per germline. Trimming took off 4 bases at V and 3 bases at J, with 10 bases between the two ends. CDR3: CASSSPGDYGYTF. The CDR3 DNA reads as TGTGCCAGCAGCTCCCCAGGGGACTATGGCTACACCTTC. The complete variable domain, with remaining parts taken from reference TRBV9 and TRBJ1-2, reads DSGVTQTPKHLITATGQRVTLRCSPRSGDLSVYWYQQSLDQGLQFLIQYYNGEERAKGNILERFSAQQFPDLHSELNLSSLELGDSALYFCASSSPGDYGYTFGSGTRLTVV.

The chain couples TRBV18 to TRBJ2-7; tentative D call: TRBD2 (7 bases). This CDR3 has 13 residues. The V end was cut by 3 bases, the J end by 4 bases, with 10 bases between. Per the germline V gene, CDR1 is KGHSH and CDR2 is LQKENI. The CDR3 bases are TGTGCCAGCTCACCGGGGGGGCGGTACGAGCAGTACTTC. Its protein is CASSPGGRYEQYF.

The chain is built from TRBV5-1 and TRBJ1-2; TRBD1 matches 11 bases. The CDR3 consists of 17 residues. The V gene end was trimmed by 4 bases and the J gene end by 2 bases; junction bases not matched to a gene: 10. Germline V gene lookup returns CDR1 SGHRS and CDR2 YFSETQ. This CDR3 is CASSQRTGGHSNYGYTF. The DNA of the CDR3 is TGCGCCAGCAGCCAACGGACAGGGGGCCACTCGAACTATGGCTACACCTTC.

V usage is TRBV7-2 and J usage is TRBJ1-4; D unclear. Germline V gene sequence: CDR1 SGHTA, CDR2 FQGNSA. Trimming left V 5 bases short and J 7 bases short, with 11 bases between. The CDR3 loop spans 13 amino acids. In DNA, the CDR3 is TGTGCCAGCAGCCAAGCTTTATTTGAAAAACTGTTTTTT. It codes for CASSQALFEKLFF.

The chain couples TRBV19 to TRBJ2-1; possibly TRBD2 for D (6 bases). With 3 bases removed from V and 4 bases from J, the gap between germline ends came to 16 bases. Germline CDR1 reads LNHDA; CDR2 reads SQIVND (reference sequence). The CDR3 is made up of 16 amino acids. CDR3 bases: TGTGCCAGTAGTATCCAAGCCGGGACTGGATACAATGAGCAGTTCTTC. Amino acids: CASSIQAGTGYNEQFF.

The gene calls are TRBV7-8 and TRBJ1-1, with a weak D call TRBD1 (6 bases). This CDR3 spans 13 amino acids. The ends were cut back, 1 base at V and 6 bases at J, with 9 bases in the middle. Germline CDR1 SGHVS, CDR2 FQNEAQ. The CDR3 bases are TGTGCCAGCAGCTTAGTCAGGGGTGCTGAAGCTTTCTTT. Translation gives CASSLVRGAEAFF.

The rearrangement joins TRBV11-2 to TRBJ2-3, with no clear D. Germline CDR1 is SGHAT and CDR2 is FQNNGV. This CDR3 spans 16 amino acids. V was shortened by 5 bases and J by 0 bases, with 15 bases between the two germline ends. CDR3 loop: CASSRRLDSSTDTQYF. The CDR3 DNA reads as TGTGCCAGCAGCCGAAGACTGGATAGTAGCACAGATACGCAGTATTTT.

The chain combines TRBV2 with TRBJ2-7; 9 positions agree with TRBD2. This CDR3 has 19 residues. V lost 4 bases to trimming and J lost 0 bases; unmatched junction nucleotides: 16. Germline V gene sequence: CDR1 SNHLY, CDR2 FYNNEI. As DNA, the CDR3 is TGTGCCAGCAGTGTGGCCGGGGGTAGCGGGAGTGCGAGCTCCTACGAGCAGTACTTC. It specifies CASSVAGGSGSASSYEQYF.

The J gene is TRBJ2-3, the V gene TRBV29-1; D possibly corresponds to TRBD2 (5 bases). The CDR3 totals 12 residues. V lost 2 bases and J 3 bases, leaving 6 bases between the germline ends. Germline V CDR1 and CDR2: SQVTM, ANQGSEA. The CDR3 coding sequence is TGCAGCGTTGAATCGGGGACAGATACGCAGTATTTT. Its protein is CSVESGTDTQYF.

This clone was counted a single time. The rearrangement links TRBV10-3 to TRBJ1-3, with a tentative D call TRBD1 (6 bases). Germline V CDR1 and CDR2: ENHRY, SYGVKD. V lost 6 bases to trimming and J lost 2 bases, with 8 bases between them. CDR3 length: 13 amino acids. The CDR3 region has the DNA TGTGCCATCAGGGGGGCCACTGGAAACACCATATATTTT. Translation: CAIRGATGNTIYF.

The chain joins TRBV5-1 to TRBJ2-5, with D tentatively TRBD1 (6 bases). Looked up from germline, CDR1 is SGHRS and CDR2 is YFSETQ. This CDR3 is 16 amino acids long. The V and J ends lost 1 base and 2 bases respectively, with 15 bases between them. The chain's CDR3 is CASSLSRTGTQETQYF. CDR3 nucleotide sequence: TGCGCCAGCAGCTTGTCGAGAACCGGGACACAAGAGACCCAGTACTTC.

The gene calls are TRBV7-3 and TRBJ2-7; 8 bases are shared with TRBD2. The CDR3 is 13 amino acids. Germline values: CDR1 SGHTA, CDR2 FQGTGA. J lost 6 bases, V lost 2 bases, and 3 bases had no gene match. The CDR3 reads CASSLPGGLEQYF. For the CDR3, the DNA is TGTGCCAGCAGCTTACCGGGAGGGCTCGAGCAGTACTTC.

The gene calls are TRBV18 and TRBJ1-2; TRBD1 matches 7 bases. Germline CDR1 KGHSH, CDR2 LQKENI. V lost 3 bases and J lost 7; bases outside the gene matches: 5. This CDR3 has 13 amino acids. The CDR3 nucleotides are TGTGCCAGCTCACCTGACGACAGGGCTGGCTACACCTTC. Residues: CASSPDDRAGYTF.

The chain is built from TRBV19 and TRBJ1-2; perhaps TRBD1 as D (5 bases). This CDR3 is built from 15 residues. The germline gives CDR1 LNHDA, CDR2 SQIVND (reference sequence). V lost 4 bases and J lost 1, with 13 bases in between. The DNA of the CDR3 is TGTGCCAGTAGTACCCAATCGACAGTTAACTATGGCTACACCTTC. Translation: CASSTQSTVNYGYTF.

The chain has TRBV7-3 and TRBJ2-3, with 9 bases lining up with TRBD2. Per germline, CDR1 SGHTA and CDR2 FQGTGA. The ends lost 6 bases at V and 4 bases at J; junction bases unmatched: 2. There are 13 residues in the CDR3. CDR3 sequence reads: CASSSGSSDTQYF. The CDR3 nucleotides read TGTGCCAGCAGTAGCGGGAGCTCAGATACGCAGTATTTT.

The chain combines TRBV5-1 with TRBJ1-1, with 9 bases aligning to TRBD1. Germline trimming cut 2 bases from V and 8 bases from J; bases unmatched to any gene: 1. The CDR3 runs 12 residues. CDR1 SGHRS and CDR2 YFSETQ come from the germline V gene. The CDR3: CASSFGTGEAFF. CDR3 sequence (DNA): TGCGCCAGCAGCTTCGGGACAGGGGAAGCTTTCTTT.

The chain joins TRBV11-3 to TRBJ2-7; 7 positions agree with TRBD1. The germline gives CDR1 SGHNT, CDR2 YENEEA. V trimming: 7 bases; J trimming: 6 bases; junction bases outside the gene matches: 9. The CDR3 is made up of 13 amino acids. CDR3 protein: CASTGGPRTEQYF. The CDR3 nucleotides read TGTGCCAGCACAGGGGGACCTAGAACCGAGCAGTACTTC.

The genes are TRBV27 and TRBJ2-7; TRBD2 aligns across 10 bases. V shed 6 bases and J 2 bases; nucleotides not matched to a gene: 4. CDR1 and CDR2 (germline): MNHEY, SMNVEV (reference sequence). CDR3 size: 14 residues. CDR3 coding DNA: TGTGCCAGCAGCATCAGCGGGAGGGCCTACGAGCAGTACTTC. Protein product: CASSISGRAYEQYF.

The table lists this clone with a count of one. This rearrangement joins TRBV5-6 to TRBJ2-3; D gene unclear. The CDR3 spans 16 residues. The V end was cut by 0 bases, the J end by 2 bases, with 13 bases between. The V gene's germline CDR1 is SGHDT and CDR2 YYEEEE. The CDR3 here is CASSLVSARYTDTQYF. CDR3 bases: TGTGCCAGCAGCTTGGTTTCAGCGCGGTACACAGATACGCAGTATTTT.

The chain combines TRBV2 with TRBJ2-5; tentative D call: TRBD1 (7 bases). CDR3 length: 14 amino acids. CDR1 and CDR2 (germline): SNHLY, FYNNEI. Trimming shortened V by 6 bases and J by 5 bases, and 16 bases separated the two germline ends. As DNA, the CDR3 is TGTGCCAGCAGCGTAACAGGGGCGGGGGAGACCCAGTACTTC. It translates to CASSVTGAGETQYF.

There are a few counts of this clone. This rearrangement joins TRBV5-1 to TRBJ2-2; the D gene is possibly TRBD2 (5 bases). The CDR3 totals 13 residues. Germline assignment: CDR1 SGHRS and CDR2 YFSETQ. V was shortened by 7 bases and J by 2 bases, with 9 bases between the two germline ends. In nucleotides, the CDR3 is TGCGCCAGCGGACTCGGCAACACCGGGGAGCTGTTTTTT. Its protein product is CASGLGNTGELFF.

This chain connects TRBV4-1 to TRBJ2-7; tentatively, D is TRBD2 (5 bases). This CDR3 comprises 15 residues. Trimming took off 1 base at V and 2 bases at J, with 12 bases between the two ends. Germline V gene sequence: CDR1 MGHRA, CDR2 YSYEKL. CDR3 coding DNA: TGCGCCAGCAGCCAAGGGGGAGCGGACCCCTACGAGCAGTACTTC. This sequence encodes CASSQGGADPYEQYF.

The rearrangement links TRBV29-1 to TRBJ2-1; 8 nucleotides match TRBD1. The CDR3 loop spans 14 amino acids. The ends lost 3 bases at V and 7 bases at J; junction bases unmatched: 8. Germline V gives CDR1 SQVTM, CDR2 ANQGSEA. Written as DNA, the CDR3 is TGCAGCGTTGAGCGGCAGGGGGCTCTGAATGAGCAGTTCTTC. Protein sequence: CSVERQGALNEQFF.

The chain employs TRBV5-4 and TRBJ1-2, with TRBD1 identical over 8 bases. CDR3 length: 15 amino acids. CDR1 is SGHNT and CDR2 is YYREEE in the germline V gene (reference sequence). The trim removed 0 bases at V and 7 bases at J, leaving 8 bases unmatched. CDR3 nucleotides: TGTGCCAGCAGCTTGGGTGGACAGGGTATTCGTGGCTACACCTTC. Translation gives CASSLGGQGIRGYTF.

The chain recombines TRBV28 with TRBJ2-1, with TRBD2 matching over 11 bases. From germline, CDR1 is MDHEN and CDR2 SYDVKM. V shed 2 bases, J shed 7 bases, and the junction held 10 bases outside the gene matches. CDR3 size: 17 residues. CDR3 protein: CASSLMASPSGRNEQFF. In nucleotides, the CDR3 is TGTGCCAGCAGTTTAATGGCCTCGCCTAGCGGGAGGAATGAGCAGTTCTTC.